A selection of T cell receptor beta chains follows, all from one sample in a study of control samples from healthy donors and cancer patients. Assay: immunoSEQ multiplex PCR; the TCRdb copy retains only in-frame clones and omits some. Of just under 80,000 clones in the sample, about 87% were seen once. Material for sequencing was PBMCs. The receptors were gathered from a woman in her sixties with head and neck cancer. Each CDR3 is given with its conserved first and last residue. A D gene is named only where the DNA matches it firmly. Not every row has a clone size; where given, it reads once, few, many or a size class.

V gene	D gene	J gene	clone size	CDR3 protein	CDR3 DNA
TRBV6-1	NA	TRBJ1-2	NA	CASSENPRGYTF	TGTGCCAGCAGTGAAAACCCCCGGGGCTACACCTTC
TRBV5-1	NA	TRBJ2-7	once	CASSDPGGHEQYF	TGCGCCAGCAGCGACCCGGGGGGCCACGAGCAGTACTTC
TRBV28	NA	TRBJ2-2	NA	CASSLGSTAGTGELFF	TGTGCCAGCAGTTTGGGTTCCACCGCGGGCACCGGGGAGCTGTTTTTT
TRBV5-4	NA	TRBJ2-1	NA	CASSPGSYNEQFF	TGTGCCAGCAGCCCGGGTTCTTACAATGAGCAGTTCTTC
TRBV3-1/TRBV3-2	NA	TRBJ2-1	NA	CASSQSLTANEQFF	TGTGCCAGCAGCCAAAGTTTGACAGCCAATGAGCAGTTCTTC
TRBV6-2/TRBV6-3	TRBD2	TRBJ2-1	once	CASSYSPRTSGMVNEQFF	TGTGCCAGCAGTTACTCTCCCCGGACTAGCGGGATGGTTAATGAGCAGTTCTTC
TRBV28	NA	TRBJ1-3	NA	CASSSPVGTIYF	TGTGCCAGCAGTTCCCCAGTAGGTACCATATATTTT
TRBV7-6	TRBD2	TRBJ2-3	once	CASSIGLAGTDTQYF	TGTGCCAGCAGCATCGGACTAGCGGGGACAGATACGCAGTATTTT
TRBV5-8	NA	TRBJ1-2	NA	CASSLFGGTTSNYGYTF	TGTGCCAGCAGCTTGTTTGGGGGAACAACTTCTAACTATGGCTACACCTTC
TRBV5-6	NA	TRBJ1-4	NA	CASSSAFGPEKLFF	TGTGCCAGCAGTTCGGCGTTCGGGCCAGAAAAACTGTTTTTT
TRBV11-2	TRBD1	TRBJ2-7	NA	CASSLETGTGSHEQYF	TGTGCCAGCAGCTTAGAGACCGGGACAGGGTCCCACGAACAGTACTTC
TRBV4-1	NA	TRBJ1-4	once	CASSQVQGIINEKLFF	TGCGCCAGCAGCCAGGTTCAAGGGATCATAAATGAAAAACTGTTTTTT
TRBV25-1	NA	TRBJ1-4	NA	CASSDPQAEREKLFF	TGTGCCAGCAGTGACCCCCAGGCGGAACGTGAAAAACTGTTTTTT
TRBV20-1	NA	TRBJ1-2	once	CSAYKGAGYTF	TGCAGTGCTTATAAAGGGGCGGGCTACACCTTC
TRBV19	TRBD1	TRBJ1-2	NA	CASRHTGGVVYGYTF	TGTGCCAGTAGACATACAGGGGGCGTCGTCTATGGCTACACCTTC
TRBV7-9	TRBD1	TRBJ1-1	once	CASSFGTANTEAFF	TGTGCCAGCAGCTTCGGGACAGCTAACACTGAAGCTTTCTTT
TRBV5-5	TRBD2	TRBJ2-7	once	CASSLTSGLYEQYF	TGTGCCAGCAGCTTGACTAGCGGCCTATACGAGCAGTACTTC
TRBV25-1	NA	TRBJ2-7	NA	CATLGTPTEQYF	TGTGCCACCTTGGGGACCCCCACCGAGCAGTACTTC
TRBV14	TRBD2	TRBJ2-7	few	CASRTSGGYEQYF	TGTGCCAGTCGGACTAGCGGGGGCTACGAGCAGTACTTC
TRBV5-1	TRBD2	TRBJ2-2	NA	CASSLAVRGDAGELFF	TGCGCCAGCAGCTTGGCCGTGCGGGGGGACGCCGGGGAGCTGTTTTTT
TRBV4-3	TRBD2	TRBJ2-7	NA	CASSPGLAGGPGSYEQYF	TGCGCCAGCAGCCCGGGACTAGCGGGAGGGCCCGGGTCCTACGAGCAGTACTTC
TRBV7-9	TRBD2	TRBJ2-1	NA	CASSQAGVDEQFF	TGTGCCAGCAGCCAAGCGGGAGTTGATGAGCAGTTCTTC
TRBV19	NA	TRBJ2-1	NA	CASSMASNEQFF	TGTGCCAGTAGTATGGCTTCTAATGAGCAGTTCTTC
TRBV21-1	NA	TRBJ2-7	NA	CASSKAGDNPYEQYF	TGTGCCAGCAGCAAAGCAGGGGACAACCCCTACGAGCAGTACTTC
TRBV15	TRBD1	TRBJ1-4	NA	CATSRGDRDHEKLFF	TGTGCCACCAGCCGAGGGGACAGGGACCATGAAAAACTGTTTTTT
TRBV27	NA	TRBJ2-6	NA	CASSPSSGQPGANVLTF	TGTGCCAGCAGTCCATCATCCGGACAGCCTGGGGCCAACGTCCTGACTTTC
TRBV5-4	TRBD1	TRBJ1-2	NA	CASSTGQSYGYTF	TGTGCCAGCAGCACGGGACAGAGCTATGGCTACACCTTC
TRBV28	NA	TRBJ1-1	NA	CASTWNTEAFF	TGTGCCAGCACATGGAACACTGAAGCTTTCTTT
TRBV5-4	NA	TRBJ1-4	NA	CASSFRGLSNEKLFF	TGTGCCAGCAGCTTTCGAGGCCTGTCTAATGAAAAACTGTTTTTT
TRBV6-5	NA	TRBJ1-5	NA	CASTQGQPQHF	TGTGCCAGCACCCAAGGGCAGCCCCAGCATTTT
TRBV5-6	NA	TRBJ2-4	NA	CASSPHVIGKAKNIQYF	TGTGCCAGCAGCCCCCACGTTATAGGGAAGGCCAAAAACATTCAGTACTTC
TRBV9	TRBD1	TRBJ2-3	NA	CASSPRTGGADTQYF	TGTGCCAGCAGCCCTCGGACAGGGGGGGCAGATACGCAGTATTTT
TRBV12-5	TRBD2	TRBJ2-2	NA	CASGLAPTSGTGELFF	TGTGCTAGTGGTTTGGCCCCGACTAGCGGGACCGGGGAGCTGTTTTTT
TRBV27	TRBD1	TRBJ1-5	NA	CASSLSQGAKWPQHF	TGTGCCAGCAGTTTATCACAGGGGGCCAAATGGCCCCAGCATTTT
TRBV10-1	NA	TRBJ1-2	few	CASSGYFPVQYGYTF	TGCGCCAGCAGTGGATACTTTCCGGTCCAGTATGGCTACACCTTC
TRBV3-1/TRBV3-2	NA	TRBJ1-5	NA	CASSQGQNINQPQHF	TGTGCCAGCAGCCAAGGACAGAATATCAATCAGCCCCAGCATTTT
TRBV5-1	NA	TRBJ1-3	NA	CASSLEQGNSGNTIYF	TGCGCCAGCAGCTTGGAGCAGGGAAACTCTGGAAACACCATATATTTT
TRBV2	NA	TRBJ2-5	NA	CASRGLGRSGETQYF	TGTGCCAGCAGGGGCCTTGGGAGGTCTGGGGAGACCCAGTACTTC
TRBV6-6	NA	TRBJ1-3	once	CASSLGNTIYF	TGTGCCAGCAGCTTAGGAAACACCATATATTTT
TRBV14	NA	TRBJ1-1	NA	CASSRTPNTEAFF	TGTGCCAGCAGCAGGACACCTAACACTGAAGCTTTCTTT
TRBV7-9	NA	TRBJ1-6	NA	CASSLGGLNSPLHF	TGTGCCAGCAGCTTGGGGGGGCTAAATTCACCCCTCCACTTT
TRBV28	NA	TRBJ2-6	NA	CASSTRQLPSGANVLTF	TGTGCCAGCTCAACGAGGCAGCTCCCCTCTGGGGCCAACGTCCTGACTTTC
TRBV18	NA	TRBJ2-7	NA	CASSPKDRPGDEQYF	TGTGCCAGCTCACCTAAGGACCGTCCGGGGGACGAGCAGTACTTC
TRBV7-2	NA	TRBJ1-2	NA	CASSLVPHKGYTF	TGTGCCAGCAGCTTAGTCCCCCACAAGGGCTACACCTTC
TRBV2	NA	TRBJ2-5	NA	CASSEARVQETQYF	TGTGCCAGCAGTGAAGCCAGGGTGCAAGAGACCCAGTACTTC
TRBV7-2	NA	TRBJ1-2	NA	CASSPGGGTYYGYTF	TGTGCCAGCAGCCCCGGGGGGGGAACCTACTATGGCTACACCTTC
TRBV20-1	TRBD2	TRBJ2-1	NA	CSASGASGGYNEQFF	TGCAGTGCTAGTGGAGCTAGCGGGGGCTACAATGAGCAGTTCTTC
TRBV27	NA	TRBJ2-5	once	CASSFKETQYF	TGTGCCAGCAGTTTTAAAGAGACCCAGTACTTC
TRBV5-4	TRBD2	TRBJ2-5	NA	CASSFRAGPEETQYF	TGTGCCAGCAGCTTTAGAGCGGGACCTGAAGAGACCCAGTACTTC
TRBV30	TRBD2	TRBJ2-3	NA	CAWSVTSGGTDTQYF	TGTGCCTGGAGTGTTACTAGCGGGGGCACAGATACGCAGTATTTT
TRBV19	NA	TRBJ1-5	NA	CASSIGGGRQPQHF	TGTGCCAGTAGTATCGGTGGGGGGCGTCAGCCCCAGCATTTT
TRBV4-3	NA	TRBJ1-5	NA	CASSQDYTGQPQHF	TGCGCCAGCAGCCAAGATTATACGGGGCAGCCCCAGCATTTT
TRBV15	TRBD2	TRBJ2-7	NA	CATSTLDGTSAAYEQYF	TGTGCCACCAGCACTCTCGACGGGACTAGCGCCGCCTACGAGCAGTACTTC
TRBV23-1	NA	TRBJ1-2	NA	CASSQLQAPSCGYTF	TGCGCCAGCAGTCAATTACAGGCTCCCTCCTGTGGCTACACCTTC
TRBV6-6	NA	TRBJ2-7	NA	CALSQGYEQYF	TGTGCCCTCTCGCAAGGCTACGAGCAGTACTTC
TRBV6-2/TRBV6-3	TRBD1	TRBJ2-7	NA	CASSRIEGQGFSEQYF	TGTGCCAGCAGTCGCATTGAGGGACAGGGTTTTTCCGAGCAGTACTTC
TRBV2	NA	TRBJ1-5	NA	CASKETDYSNQPQHF	TGTGCCAGCAAGGAGACAGATTATAGCAATCAGCCCCAGCATTTT
TRBV28	TRBD2	TRBJ2-2	NA	CASRSGTSGRNTGELFF	TGTGCCAGCAGATCGGGGACTAGCGGGAGGAACACCGGGGAGCTGTTTTTT
TRBV7-9	NA	TRBJ1-1	NA	CASTWGRNTEAFF	TGTGCCAGCACCTGGGGGCGGAACACTGAAGCTTTCTTT
TRBV4-1	NA	TRBJ2-7	once	CASSQEVWGDLRYF	TGCGCCAGCAGCCAAGAGGTTTGGGGGGACTTACGGTACTTC